The subject of this entry is one T cell receptor (beta chain). Its target is not known. Template material for TCR beta VDJ and CDR3 profiling consisted of genomic DNA. TCRdb processed the reads anew with MiXCR; each CDR3 protein has one entry. The data hold hundreds of thousands of distinct CDR3 sequences, with around three fifths observed a single time. The data originate from a study of CD8+CD57+ T cells in acquired aplastic anemia. Study observations and caveats: CD8+ Simpson's diversity in patients was not significantly different from that in controls.

The CDR3 runs to 12 residues. Germline V gives CDR1 LNHDA, CDR2 SQIVND (reference sequence). V was trimmed by 4 bases and J by 4 bases, leaving 7 bases between them. This sequence originates from a human donor with severe aplastic anemia or a healthy control (not recorded which). V gene TRBV19 combines with J gene TRBJ2-5; the D gene is possibly TRBD2 (5 bases). The sequencing sample was made of sorted CD4+, CD8+, or CD8+CD57+ T cells (not recorded which) from PBMCs. The CDR3 nucleotides read TGTGCCAGTAGTAAGGGAGTAGAGACCCAGTACTTC. This sequence encodes CASSKGVETQYF.